Below are 27 T cell receptor beta chains sequenced from a single sample in a study of metastatic and nonmetastatic thyroid tumors. TCRdb re-clonotyped the PCR reads through MiXCR. The data show fewer than 55,000 clones, around 17% seen once. Treatment of any kind had been given to no patient before thyroid surgery. Sequenced: blood. The receptors originated from a female donor with papillary thyroid cancer or a benign thyroid nodule (not recorded which). Some clones in this sample may be carry-over from other donors' samples.

As regards this clone: A read error may account for a junction end that differs from germline. This rearrangement joins TRBV2 to TRBJ1-2; D is ambiguous. Germline values: CDR1 SNHLY, CDR2 FYNNEI. This CDR3 comprises 15 residues. The CDR3 nucleotides are TGTGCCAGCATTGAAGGCGGTCTGCGGCCCTTGGGCTACACCTTC. Its translation is CASIEGGLRPLGYTF.

The rearrangement joins TRBV6-1 to TRBJ1-1; D is unclear. CDR1 and CDR2 (germline): MNHNS, SASEGT. V was trimmed by 10 bases and J by 10 bases, leaving 13 bases between them. This CDR3 contains 10 residues. CDR3 amino acids: CATSAPRAFF. In DNA, the CDR3 is TGTGCCACGTCGGCACCGAGAGCTTTCTTT.

This chain uses TRBV6-1 with TRBJ2-7; D perhaps matches TRBD2 (6 bases). Germline CDR1 MNHNS, CDR2 SASEGT. The CDR3 is 13 residues long. Trimming stripped 6 bases from V and 1 base from J, with 10 bases between. The CDR3, as DNA: TGTGCCAGCAGGGAGCGGGCTTCCTACGAGCAGTACTTC. Translation gives CASRERASYEQYF.

J is TRBJ2-1 and V is TRBV6-1; unclear D gene. The V end was cut by 4 bases, the J end by 4 bases, with 11 bases between. Germline CDR1 reads MNHNS; CDR2 reads SASEGT. The CDR3 has 14 residues. The DNA of the CDR3 is TGTGCCAGCAGTGGGGGTGGGGATTACAATGAGCAGTTCTTC. Translated, it gives CASSGGGDYNEQFF.

This clone was detected ten times or more. The identical CDR3 is also encoded by other nucleotide sequences in the sample. V is TRBV7-9 and J is TRBJ1-2, with 8 bases matching TRBD1. The germline V gene has CDR1 SEHNR and CDR2 FQNEAQ (reference sequence). Germline trimming cut 1 base from V and 7 bases from J; bases unmatched to any gene: 5. CDR3 length: 14 residues. Here the CDR3 DNA reads TGTGCCAGCAGCTTAGACAGGGGGTATGGTGGCTACACCTTC. Protein: CASSLDRGYGGYTF.

This clone was observed many times. The chain links TRBV30 to TRBJ1-4; 8 nucleotides match TRBD1. The CDR3 totals 14 residues. V lost 1 base to trimming and J lost 10 bases; unmatched junction nucleotides: 8. Germline V gives CDR1 GTSNPN, CDR2 SVGIG (reference sequence). CDR3 protein: CAWSGGQGEGKLFF. The CDR3 nucleotides read TGTGCCTGGAGTGGAGGACAGGGTGAGGGAAAACTGTTTTTT.

This clone was seen ten or more times. This sequence joins TRBV28 and TRBJ2-3; 7 bases are a match to TRBD1. The CDR3 contains 15 residues. Trimming at V came to 5 bases and at J to 4 bases, leaving 9 bases not matched to a gene. Germline CDR1 is MDHEN and CDR2 is SYDVKM. The CDR3 loop reads CASSVDRAGADTQYF. The CDR3 DNA follows: TGTGCCAGCAGTGTTGACAGGGCGGGTGCAGATACGCAGTATTTT.

This clone has a handful of counts. This chain uses TRBV15 with TRBJ1-1, with D hard to call. Germline V lookup: CDR1 LNHNV, CDR2 YYDKDF (reference sequence). There are 13 residues in the CDR3. V gave up 1 base and J gave up 3 bases, with 6 bases separating them. CDR3 sequence reads: CATSRGRDTEAFF. In DNA form, the CDR3 reads TGTGCCACCAGCAGAGGTCGAGACACTGAAGCTTTCTTT. The full variable domain, completed using reference TRBV15 and TRBJ1-1, is DAMVIQNPRYQVTQFGKPVTLSCSQTLNHNVMYWYQQKSSQAPKLLFHYYDKDFNNEADTPDNFQSRRPNTSFCFLDIRSPGLGDTAMYLCATSRGRDTEAFFGQGTRLTVV.

This clone appeared many times. The chain couples TRBV5-1 to TRBJ1-1; 7 bases line up with TRBD1. Losses at the gene ends were 6 bases for V and 4 bases for J; bases not matched to a gene: 12. CDR1 is SGHRS and CDR2 is YFSETQ in the germline V gene. This CDR3 region has 15 residues. CDR3 nucleotide sequence: TGCGCCAGCAATCAAGGGGGCTTTGATATCACTGAAGCTTTCTTT. Its protein product is CASNQGGFDITEAFF.

The chain joins TRBV5-1 to TRBJ1-2, with 8 bases aligning to TRBD1. This CDR3 has 15 residues. V trimming: 0 bases; J trimming: 7 bases; junction bases outside the gene matches: 8. Looked up from germline, CDR1 is SGHRS and CDR2 is YFSETQ. CDR3 nucleotides: TGCGCCAGCAGCTTGGCCGCAGGGGGCTTGGGTGGCTACACCTTC. Translation gives CASSLAAGGLGGYTF.

There are many counts of this clone. This chain joins TRBV4-1 and TRBJ2-6; D possibly corresponds to TRBD1 (6 bases). Germline values: CDR1 MGHRA, CDR2 YSYEKL. The CDR3 is 19 residues long. Between the trimmed V and J ends, which lost 4 bases and 0 bases, there was a span of 19 bases. The CDR3 sequence: CASSLIPGTPISGANVLTF. In DNA, the CDR3 is TGCGCCAGCAGCCTAATTCCCGGGACACCTATCTCTGGGGCCAACGTCCTGACTTTC.

Turning to this clone: A much larger clone sits a single nucleotide away, making a read error possible. The chain has TRBV7-9 and TRBJ2-5, with D unclear. This CDR3 contains 14 residues. Germline CDR1 is SEHNR and CDR2 is FQNEAQ (reference sequence). The CDR3: CASRPSESRETHYF. Here the CDR3 DNA reads TGTGCCAGCAGACCCTCTGAAAGCCGAGAGACCCATTACTTC.

This clone came up many times. The V gene is TRBV19, the J gene TRBJ1-1; D not resolved. Germline loops: CDR1 LNHDA, CDR2 SQIVND (reference sequence). This CDR3 contains 13 residues. The V and J ends lost 8 bases and 1 base respectively, with 11 bases between them. The CDR3 bases are TGTGCCAGTCGACCGACGGGGAACACTGAAGCTTTCTTT. As protein: CASRPTGNTEAFF.

The chain has TRBV7-6 and TRBJ1-5; 9 nucleotides line up with TRBD1. The V segment lost 6 bases and the J segment 2 bases; nucleotides outside the gene matches: 5. Germline CDR1 reads SGHVS; CDR2 reads FNYEAQ. This CDR3 comprises 15 residues. CDR3: CASSLRTGGNQPQHF. The CDR3 DNA sequence: TGTGCCAGCAGTCTGAGGACAGGGGGCAATCAGCCCCAGCATTTT.

This clone was seen ten or more times. This chain links TRBV20-1 with TRBJ2-1; TRBD1 matches at 9 bases. The CDR3 covers 12 residues. V was pared by 2 bases and J by 16 bases, with 9 bases of the junction left unmatched. Germline V gene lookup returns CDR1 DFQATT and CDR2 SNEGSKA (reference sequence). The CDR3 DNA sequence: TGCAGTGCTAGACACAGGGGGCGAGCGGAATTCTTC. Protein: CSARHRGRAEFF.

The chain links TRBV14 to TRBJ2-3, with TRBD2 as a possible D gene (6 bases). The CDR3 length is 16 residues. Germline CDR1 reads SGHDN; CDR2 reads FVKESK. Trimming took 3 bases from V and 2 from J, leaving 15 bases between them. The CDR3 loop reads CASSHAFGRDTDTQYF. The CDR3 DNA follows: TGTGCCAGCAGCCACGCGTTCGGGCGGGACACAGATACGCAGTATTTT.

This clone was counted only a few times. The chain is built from TRBV6-2 or TRBV6-3 and TRBJ2-7, with 12 nucleotides matching TRBD1. V shed 6 bases, J shed 2 bases, and the junction held 5 bases outside the gene matches. The CDR3 sequence is 15 residues long. Per germline, CDR1 MNHEY and CDR2 SVGEGT. The CDR3 loop reads CASRRGQGAAYEQYF. The DNA for the CDR3 is TGTGCCAGCAGACGGGGACAGGGGGCGGCCTACGAGCAGTACTTC.

This clone appeared many times. A read error may produce the germline difference seen at one junction end. This chain links TRBV6-5 with TRBJ2-7; no definite D call. The CDR3 consists of 10 residues. Germline V gene lookup returns CDR1 MNHEY and CDR2 SVGAGI. This chain's CDR3 is CASSYETIFF. CDR3 nucleotides: TGTGCCAGCAGTTACGAGACAATTTTTTTC.

In its sample, this clone was seen many times. The gene calls are TRBV19 and TRBJ2-5, with 7 bases matching TRBD2. The junction had 7 bases not matched to a gene; V was cut back by 3 bases and J by 0 bases. Germline CDR1 and CDR2: LNHDA and SQIVND (reference sequence). The CDR3 contains 16 residues. CDR3 sequence: CASSIGVGGNQETQYF. CDR3 coding DNA: TGTGCCAGTAGTATTGGGGTGGGAGGGAACCAAGAGACCCAGTACTTC.

The table lists this clone with a few counts. This chain links TRBV27 with TRBJ1-1; TRBD1 matches at 7 bases. Germline V lookup: CDR1 MNHEY, CDR2 SMNVEV (reference sequence). V dropped 6 bases and J dropped 3; count of bases not matched to a gene: 13. The CDR3 covers 16 residues. CDR3 loop: CASRAQGLILDTEAFF. CDR3 sequence (DNA): TGTGCCAGCAGAGCACAGGGGTTAATCTTGGACACTGAAGCTTTCTTT.

At least ten counts were recorded for this clone. V is TRBV5-1 and J is TRBJ2-3; D may be TRBD1 or TRBD2 (6 bases each). Germline-derived CDR1 and CDR2 are SGHRS and YFSETQ. The CDR3 length is 16 residues. Trimming took off 8 bases at V and 1 base at J, with 20 bases between the two ends. CDR3 loop: CASGGGTDFRTDTQYF. The CDR3 region has the DNA TGCGCCAGTGGAGGGGGAACGGACTTTCGCACAGATACGCAGTATTTT.

This clone has at least ten counts. The chain has TRBV29-1 and TRBJ2-5, with 7 nucleotides matching TRBD2. Germline V gene data show CDR1 as SQVTM and CDR2 as ANQGSEA. The CDR3 covers 13 residues. V shed 5 bases and J 4 bases; nucleotides not matched to a gene: 7. CDR3 sequence (DNA): TGCAGCGTTAATGGGGGGGGTGCAGAGACCCAGTACTTC. Amino acids: CSVNGGGAETQYF.

Many counts were recorded for this clone. V usage is TRBV18 and J usage is TRBJ1-2; 9 bases line up with TRBD1. Germline V lookup: CDR1 KGHSH, CDR2 LQKENI. The V gene end was trimmed by 2 bases and the J gene end by 7 bases; junction bases not matched to a gene: 17. CDR3 length equals 18 residues. CDR3 sequence: CASSPLMADRGGSRGYTF. The CDR3 region has the DNA TGTGCCAGCTCACCATTGATGGCGGACAGGGGAGGTTCGCGTGGCTACACCTTC.

Comment on this clone: Mismatch with germline at one junction end may stem from a read error. V is TRBV27 and J is TRBJ2-7, with 11 bases matching TRBD2. Germline CDR1 MNHEY, CDR2 SMNVEV (reference sequence). This CDR3 has 15 amino acids. CDR3 region: CASSTIAGGSYEQCF. The CDR3 coding sequence is TGTGCCAGCAGTACGATAGCGGGAGGGTCTTACGAGCAGTGCTTC.

The chain couples TRBV20-1 to TRBJ1-1; 7 positions agree with TRBD1. The CDR3 has 14 amino acids. The germline gives CDR1 DFQATT, CDR2 SNEGSKA (reference sequence). The junction had 5 bases not matched to a gene; V was cut back by 2 bases and J by 2 bases. The CDR3 protein is CSARTGAANTEAFF. The CDR3 DNA reads as TGCAGTGCTAGAACAGGGGCAGCAAACACTGAAGCTTTCTTT.

The chain employs TRBV6-1 and TRBJ2-2; 10 bases map to TRBD1. V shed 6 bases, J shed 6 bases, and the junction held 13 bases outside the gene matches. Germline CDR1 is MNHNS and CDR2 is SASEGT. The CDR3 is 17 residues long. The CDR3 loop is CASRGINRQGAAGELFF. The CDR3 DNA is TGTGCCAGCAGGGGAATTAACAGACAGGGGGCTGCCGGGGAGCTGTTTTTT.

This clone was counted many times. The gene calls are TRBV12-3 or TRBV12-4 and TRBJ2-5, with D maybe TRBD2 (6 bases). CDR3 length: 13 residues. V lost 7 bases and J 2 bases, leaving 11 bases between the germline ends. This CDR3 is CASTLAGQETQYF. The CDR3 DNA reads TGTGCCAGCACCTTGGCGGGGCAAGAGACCCAGTACTTC.